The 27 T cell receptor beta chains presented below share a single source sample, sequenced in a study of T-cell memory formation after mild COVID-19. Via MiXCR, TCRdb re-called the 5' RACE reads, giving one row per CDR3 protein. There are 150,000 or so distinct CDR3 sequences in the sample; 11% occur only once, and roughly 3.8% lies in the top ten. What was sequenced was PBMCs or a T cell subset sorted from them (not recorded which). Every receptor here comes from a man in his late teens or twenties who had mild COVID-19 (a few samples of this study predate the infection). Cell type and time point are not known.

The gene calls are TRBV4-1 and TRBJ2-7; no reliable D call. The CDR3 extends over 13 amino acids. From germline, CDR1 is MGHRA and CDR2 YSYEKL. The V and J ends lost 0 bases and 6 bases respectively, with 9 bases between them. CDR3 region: CASSQEGRAEQYV. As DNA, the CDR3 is TGCGCCAGCAGCCAAGAGGGTAGGGCCGAGCAGTACGTC.

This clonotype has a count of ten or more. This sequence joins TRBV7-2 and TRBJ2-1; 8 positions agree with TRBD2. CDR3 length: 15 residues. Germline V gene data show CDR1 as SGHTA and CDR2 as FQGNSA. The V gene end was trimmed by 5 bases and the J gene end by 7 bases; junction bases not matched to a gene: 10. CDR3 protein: CASSLRLAGSNEQFF. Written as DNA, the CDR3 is TGTGCCAGCAGCCTTAGGTTAGCGGGGAGTAATGAGCAGTTCTTC.

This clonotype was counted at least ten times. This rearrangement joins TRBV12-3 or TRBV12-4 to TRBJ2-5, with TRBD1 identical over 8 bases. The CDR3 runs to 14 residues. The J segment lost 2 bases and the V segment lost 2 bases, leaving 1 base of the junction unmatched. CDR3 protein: CASSLRDRQETQYF. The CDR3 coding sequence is TGTGCCAGCAGTTTAAGGGACAGGCAAGAGACCCAGTACTTC.

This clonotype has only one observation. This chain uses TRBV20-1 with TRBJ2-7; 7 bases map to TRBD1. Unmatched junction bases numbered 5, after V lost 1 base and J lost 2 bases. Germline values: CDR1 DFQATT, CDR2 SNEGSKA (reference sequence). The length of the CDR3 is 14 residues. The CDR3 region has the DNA TGCAGTGCTAGAGGGACAGGAGGTACCTACGAGCAGTACTTC. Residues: CSARGTGGTYEQYF.

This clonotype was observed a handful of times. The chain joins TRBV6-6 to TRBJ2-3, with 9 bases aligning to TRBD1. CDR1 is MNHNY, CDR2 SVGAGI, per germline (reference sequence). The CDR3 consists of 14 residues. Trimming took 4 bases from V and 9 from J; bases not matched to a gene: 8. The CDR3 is CASSWGQGTRTQYF. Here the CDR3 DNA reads TGTGCCAGCAGTTGGGGACAGGGCACTAGAACGCAGTATTTT.

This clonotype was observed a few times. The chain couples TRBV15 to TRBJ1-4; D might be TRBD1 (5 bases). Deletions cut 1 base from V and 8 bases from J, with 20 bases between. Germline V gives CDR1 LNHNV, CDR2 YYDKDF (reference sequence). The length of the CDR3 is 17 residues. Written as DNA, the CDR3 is TGTGCCACCAGCAGAGCCGGCCCAGGGAGAAAAGCGGAAAAACTGTTTTTT. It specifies CATSRAGPGRKAEKLFF.

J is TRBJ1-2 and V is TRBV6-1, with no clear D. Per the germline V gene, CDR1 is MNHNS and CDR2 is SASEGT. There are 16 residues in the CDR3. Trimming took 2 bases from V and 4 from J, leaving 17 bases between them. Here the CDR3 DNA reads TGTGCCAGCAGTGAACCTCGCAGGCGATCGTTCTATGGCTACACCTTC. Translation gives CASSEPRRRSFYGYTF.

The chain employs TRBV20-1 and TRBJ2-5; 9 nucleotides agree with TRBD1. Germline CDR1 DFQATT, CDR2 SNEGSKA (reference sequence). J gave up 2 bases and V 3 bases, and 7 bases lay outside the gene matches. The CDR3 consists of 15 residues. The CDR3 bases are TGCAGTGCTAGGGGACAGGGTTACAGACAAGAGACCCAGTACTTC. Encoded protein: CSARGQGYRQETQYF.

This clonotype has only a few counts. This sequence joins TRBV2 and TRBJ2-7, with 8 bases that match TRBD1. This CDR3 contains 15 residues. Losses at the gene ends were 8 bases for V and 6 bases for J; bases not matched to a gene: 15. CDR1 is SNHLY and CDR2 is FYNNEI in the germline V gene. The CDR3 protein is CASARPPQGAGEQYV. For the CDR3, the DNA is TGTGCCAGCGCCCGGCCCCCGCAGGGGGCCGGCGAGCAGTACGTC.

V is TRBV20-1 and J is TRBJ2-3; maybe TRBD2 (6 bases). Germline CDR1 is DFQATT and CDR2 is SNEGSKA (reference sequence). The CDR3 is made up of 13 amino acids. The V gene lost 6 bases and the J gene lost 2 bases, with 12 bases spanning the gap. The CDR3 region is CSAEGGATDTQYF. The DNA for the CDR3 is TGCAGTGCCGAGGGCGGGGCCACAGATACGCAGTATTTT.

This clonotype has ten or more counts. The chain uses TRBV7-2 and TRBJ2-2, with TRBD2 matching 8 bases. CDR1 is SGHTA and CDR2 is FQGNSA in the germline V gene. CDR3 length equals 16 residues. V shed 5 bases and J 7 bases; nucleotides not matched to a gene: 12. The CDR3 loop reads CASSPRLALIGGELFF. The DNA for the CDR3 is TGTGCCAGCAGCCCAAGACTAGCGCTCATTGGCGGGGAGCTGTTTTTT.

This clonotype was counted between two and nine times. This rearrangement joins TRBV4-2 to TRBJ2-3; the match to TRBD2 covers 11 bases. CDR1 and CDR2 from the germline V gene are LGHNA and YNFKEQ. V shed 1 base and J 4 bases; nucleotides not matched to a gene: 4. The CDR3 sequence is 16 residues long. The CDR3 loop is CASSQASGLAADTQYF. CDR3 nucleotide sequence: TGTGCCAGCAGCCAAGCCTCGGGACTAGCGGCAGATACGCAGTATTTT.

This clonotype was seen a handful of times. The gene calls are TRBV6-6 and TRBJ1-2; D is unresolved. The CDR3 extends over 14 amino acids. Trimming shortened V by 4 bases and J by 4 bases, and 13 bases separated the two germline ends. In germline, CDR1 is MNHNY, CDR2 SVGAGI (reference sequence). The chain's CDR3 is CASSSSDKTYGYTF. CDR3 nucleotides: TGTGCCAGCAGTTCATCCGATAAAACCTATGGCTACACCTTC.

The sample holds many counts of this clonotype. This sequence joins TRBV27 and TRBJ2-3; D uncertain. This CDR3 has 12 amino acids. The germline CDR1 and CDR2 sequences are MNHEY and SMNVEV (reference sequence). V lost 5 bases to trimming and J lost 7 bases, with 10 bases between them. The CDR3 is CASSPGPNTQYF. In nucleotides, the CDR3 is TGTGCCAGCAGTCCTGGACCGAATACGCAGTATTTT.

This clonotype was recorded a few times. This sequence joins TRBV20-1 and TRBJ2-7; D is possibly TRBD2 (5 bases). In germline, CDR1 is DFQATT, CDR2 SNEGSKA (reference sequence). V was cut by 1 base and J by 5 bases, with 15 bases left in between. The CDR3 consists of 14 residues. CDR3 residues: CSARVSLGTHEQYF. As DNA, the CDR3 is TGCAGTGCTAGAGTTTCACTAGGAACCCACGAGCAGTACTTC.

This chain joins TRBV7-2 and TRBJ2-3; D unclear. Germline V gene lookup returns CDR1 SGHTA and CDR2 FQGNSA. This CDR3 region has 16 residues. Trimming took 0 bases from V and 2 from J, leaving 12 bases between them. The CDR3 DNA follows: TGTGCCAGCAGCTTAGCCGGTTGGCTTCCCACAGATACGCAGTATTTT. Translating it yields CASSLAGWLPTDTQYF.

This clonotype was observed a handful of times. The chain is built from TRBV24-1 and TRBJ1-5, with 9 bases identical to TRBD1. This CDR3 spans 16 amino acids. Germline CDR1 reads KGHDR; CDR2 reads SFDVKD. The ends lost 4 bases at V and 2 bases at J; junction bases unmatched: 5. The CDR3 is CATSDPRTGGNQPQHF. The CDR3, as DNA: TGTGCCACCAGTGACCCACGGACAGGGGGCAATCAGCCCCAGCATTTT.

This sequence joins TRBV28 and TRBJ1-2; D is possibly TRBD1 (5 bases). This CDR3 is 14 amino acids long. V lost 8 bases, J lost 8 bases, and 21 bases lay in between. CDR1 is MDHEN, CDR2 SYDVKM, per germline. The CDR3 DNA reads TGTGCCAGCCGACCCACAGGCAGGGAGGAAGGCTACACCTTC. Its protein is CASRPTGREEGYTF.

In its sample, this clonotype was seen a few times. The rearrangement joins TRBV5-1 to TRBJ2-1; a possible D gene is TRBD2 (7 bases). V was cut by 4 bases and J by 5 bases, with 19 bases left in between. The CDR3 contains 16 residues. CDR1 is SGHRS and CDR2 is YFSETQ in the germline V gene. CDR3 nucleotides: TGCGCCAGCAGCCTATTGCCGGGGGGCGCAGACAATGAGCAGTTCTTC. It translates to CASSLLPGGADNEQFF.

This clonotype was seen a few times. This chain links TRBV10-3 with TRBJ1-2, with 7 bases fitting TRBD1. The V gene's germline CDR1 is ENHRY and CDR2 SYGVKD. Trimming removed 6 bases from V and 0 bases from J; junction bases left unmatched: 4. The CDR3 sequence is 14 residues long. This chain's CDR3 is CAISPDRANYGYTF. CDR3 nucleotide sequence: TGTGCCATCAGCCCAGACAGGGCTAACTATGGCTACACCTTC.

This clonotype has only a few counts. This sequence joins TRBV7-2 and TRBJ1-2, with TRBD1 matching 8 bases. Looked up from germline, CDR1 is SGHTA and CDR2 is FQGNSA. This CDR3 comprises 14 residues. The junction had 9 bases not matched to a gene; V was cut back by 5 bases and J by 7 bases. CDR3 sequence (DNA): TGTGCCAGCAGCCTTACGGACAGGGAAGTTGGCTACACCTTC. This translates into CASSLTDREVGYTF. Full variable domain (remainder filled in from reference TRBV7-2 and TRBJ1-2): GAGVSQSPSNKVTEKGKDVELRCDPISGHTALYWYRQSLGQGLEFLIYFQGNSAPDKSGLPSDRFSAERTGGSVSTLTIQRTQQEDSAVYLCASSLTDREVGYTFGSGTRLTVV.

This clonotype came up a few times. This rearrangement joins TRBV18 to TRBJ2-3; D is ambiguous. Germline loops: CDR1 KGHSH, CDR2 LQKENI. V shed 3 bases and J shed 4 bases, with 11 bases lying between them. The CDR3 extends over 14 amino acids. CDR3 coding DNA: TGTGCCAGCTCACCTCCTCCCATGGCAGATACGCAGTATTTT. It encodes CASSPPPMADTQYF.

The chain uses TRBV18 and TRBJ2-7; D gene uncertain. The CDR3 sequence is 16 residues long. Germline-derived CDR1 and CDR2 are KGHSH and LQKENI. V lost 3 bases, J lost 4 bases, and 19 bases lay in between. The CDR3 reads CASSPVGPGPEYEQYF. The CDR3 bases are TGTGCCAGCTCACCGGTTGGGCCAGGTCCAGAGTACGAGCAGTACTTC.

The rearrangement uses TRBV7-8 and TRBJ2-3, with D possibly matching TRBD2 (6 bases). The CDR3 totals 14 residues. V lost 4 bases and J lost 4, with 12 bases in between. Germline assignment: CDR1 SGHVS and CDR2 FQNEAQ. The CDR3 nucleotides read TGTGCCAGCAGCTCTAGGGAGCGGGCAGATACGCAGTATTTT. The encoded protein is CASSSRERADTQYF.

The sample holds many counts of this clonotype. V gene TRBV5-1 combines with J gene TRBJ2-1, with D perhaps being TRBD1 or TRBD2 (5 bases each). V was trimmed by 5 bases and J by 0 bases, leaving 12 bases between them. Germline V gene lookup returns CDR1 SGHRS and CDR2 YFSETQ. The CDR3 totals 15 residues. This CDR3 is CASSGGAPSYNEQFF. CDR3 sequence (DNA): TGCGCCAGCAGTGGGGGAGCGCCCTCCTACAATGAGCAGTTCTTC. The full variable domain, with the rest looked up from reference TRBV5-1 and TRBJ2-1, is KAGVTQTPRYLIKTRGQQVTLSCSPISGHRSVSWYQQTPGQGLQFLFEYFSETQRNKGNFPGRFSGRQFSNSRSEMNVSTLELGDSALYLCASSGGAPSYNEQFFGPGTRLTVL.

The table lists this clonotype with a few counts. This chain's CDR3 is CASMGTGELFF. The CDR3 DNA is TGCGCCAGCATGGGGACCGGGGAGCTGTTTTTT. This rearrangement joins TRBV10-2 to TRBJ2-2; D is uncertain. The CDR3 runs 11 residues. V was shortened by 7 bases and J by 5 bases, with 5 bases between the two germline ends. The V gene's germline CDR1 is WSHSY and CDR2 SAAADI.

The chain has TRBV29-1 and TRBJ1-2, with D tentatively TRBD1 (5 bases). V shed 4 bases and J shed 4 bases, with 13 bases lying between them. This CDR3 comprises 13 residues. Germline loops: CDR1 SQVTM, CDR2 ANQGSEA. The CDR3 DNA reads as TGCAGCGTTGGAGAAGGAAGGGGCTATGGCTACACCTTC. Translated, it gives CSVGEGRGYGYTF.